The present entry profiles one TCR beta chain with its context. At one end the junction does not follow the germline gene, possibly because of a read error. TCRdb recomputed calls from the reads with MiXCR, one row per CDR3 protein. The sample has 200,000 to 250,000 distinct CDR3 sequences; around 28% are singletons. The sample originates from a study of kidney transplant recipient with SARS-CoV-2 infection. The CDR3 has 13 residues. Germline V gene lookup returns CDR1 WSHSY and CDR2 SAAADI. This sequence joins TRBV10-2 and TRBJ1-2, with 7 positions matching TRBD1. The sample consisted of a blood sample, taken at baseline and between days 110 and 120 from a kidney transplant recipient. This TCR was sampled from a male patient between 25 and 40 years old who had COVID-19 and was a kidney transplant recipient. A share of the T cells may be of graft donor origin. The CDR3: CASKRGLGDGYTF. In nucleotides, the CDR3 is TGCGCCAGCAAAAGGGGGCTGGGAGATGGCTACACCTTT.